This T cell receptor (beta chain) was captured in a study of blood T cell repertoires in COVID-19. Study-level information: Both acute and convalescent COVID-19 samples were obtained from the United States, Italy and Spain. In each case, the material was cDNA or gDNA derived from T cells, B-cell-depleted T cells, or PBMCs.

Assay: immunoSEQ multiplex PCR; the TCRdb copy retains only in-frame clones and omits some. This table has fewer than 250,000 clones, about 80% appearing once. This CDR3 has 13 residues. Germline loops: CDR1 SGHDT, CDR2 YYEEEE. V lost 1 base, J lost 6 bases, and 10 bases lay in between. The sequencing input was peripheral blood. This receptor was identified in a woman older than 75 with acute or convalescent COVID-19. The V gene is TRBV5-6, the J gene TRBJ1-1, with a possible D match to TRBD1 (5 bases). The CDR3 DNA is TGTGCCAGCAGCTTGCGCAGGGATTCTGAAGCTTTCTTT. It yields the protein CASSLRRDSEAFF.